The rows below give T cell receptor beta chains drawn from one sample of a study of early T cells in non-severe SARS-CoV-2 infection. Via MiXCR, TCRdb re-called the 5' RACE reads, giving one row per CDR3 protein. The table has 75,000 to 80,000 distinct CDR3 sequences, about a sixth seen once. The material sequenced was whole blood. Source of these receptors: an adult who was a healthcare worker with PCR-confirmed SARS-CoV-2 infection or an uninfected control (not recorded which). The CDR3 runs from the conserved cysteine through the conserved F or W. D genes are given only for firm matches. The size entry is marked missing in some rows and otherwise reads once, few, many or a size class.

v_call: TRBV20-1
j_call: TRBJ2-4
clone_size: .
d_call: .
cdr3_aa: CSASLLAKNIQYF
cdr3_nt: TGCAGTGCTAGTCTACTAGCCAAAAACATTCAGTACTTC

v_call: TRBV4-1
j_call: TRBJ1-5
clone_size: many
d_call: TRBD1
cdr3_aa: CASSQEDRGNQPQHF
cdr3_nt: TGCGCCAGCAGCCAAGAAGACAGGGGCAATCAGCCCCAGCATTTT

v_call: TRBV27
j_call: TRBJ2-3
clone_size: .
d_call: .
cdr3_aa: CASSSRGIDTQYF
cdr3_nt: TGTGCCAGCAGTTCCCGCGGTATAGATACGCAGTATTTT

v_call: TRBV18
j_call: TRBJ2-5
clone_size: .
d_call: TRBD1
cdr3_aa: CASRTGNQETQYF
cdr3_nt: TGTGCCAGTAGGACAGGAAACCAAGAGACCCAGTACTTC

v_call: TRBV11-2
j_call: TRBJ1-5
clone_size: .
d_call: TRBD1
cdr3_aa: CASSFDRGGQPQHF
cdr3_nt: TGTGCCAGCAGCTTCGACAGGGGTGGACAGCCCCAGCATTTT

v_call: TRBV10-2
j_call: TRBJ2-5
clone_size: few
d_call: .
cdr3_aa: CASSEWGLQETQYF
cdr3_nt: TGCGCCAGCAGTGAGTGGGGGCTCCAAGAGACCCAGTACTTC

v_call: TRBV12-3/TRBV12-4
j_call: TRBJ2-7
clone_size: .
d_call: TRBD2
cdr3_aa: CASSLRLAGVNEQYF
cdr3_nt: TGTGCCAGCAGTTTAAGACTAGCGGGAGTGAACGAGCAGTACTTC

v_call: TRBV12-3/TRBV12-4
j_call: TRBJ1-5
clone_size: many
d_call: .
cdr3_aa: CASSLGGTSNQPQHF
cdr3_nt: TGTGCCAGCAGTTTAGGAGGGACGAGCAATCAGCCCCAGCATTTT

v_call: TRBV5-1
j_call: TRBJ1-5
clone_size: few
d_call: .
cdr3_aa: CASSFGQNQPQHF
cdr3_nt: TGCGCCAGCAGCTTCGGACAGAATCAGCCCCAGCATTTT

v_call: TRBV4-2
j_call: TRBJ1-5
clone_size: .
d_call: .
cdr3_aa: CASSQDGSSQPQHF
cdr3_nt: TGTGCCAGCAGCCAAGACGGGTCTAGTCAGCCCCAGCATTTT

v_call: TRBV4-1
j_call: TRBJ1-1
clone_size: .
d_call: .
cdr3_aa: CATSPIGGSNTEAFF
cdr3_nt: TGCGCCACCTCTCCAATCGGCGGATCGAACACTGAAGCTTTCTTT

v_call: TRBV20-1
j_call: TRBJ1-4
clone_size: .
d_call: TRBD1
cdr3_aa: CSARRDRNEKLLF
cdr3_nt: TGCAGTGCTCGCCGGGACAGAAATGAAAAACTGTTATTT

v_call: TRBV12-3/TRBV12-4
j_call: TRBJ1-4
clone_size: .
d_call: .
cdr3_aa: CASSVGGGAFF
cdr3_nt: .

v_call: TRBV30
j_call: TRBJ2-3
clone_size: .
d_call: .
cdr3_aa: CALEDSTDTQYF
cdr3_nt: TGTGCCCTAGAGGATAGCACAGATACGCAGTATTTT

v_call: TRBV29-1
j_call: TRBJ2-1
clone_size: many
d_call: .
cdr3_aa: CSVTGGPVNEQFF
cdr3_nt: TGCAGCGTTACCGGGGGCCCTGTCAATGAGCAGTTCTTC

v_call: TRBV29-1
j_call: TRBJ2-1
clone_size: .
d_call: .
cdr3_aa: CSARWVGDEQFF
cdr3_nt: TGCAGCGCCCGGTGGGTGGGTGACGAGCAGTTCTTC

v_call: TRBV20-1
j_call: TRBJ1-5
clone_size: few
d_call: .
cdr3_aa: CSARHLLGPQHF
cdr3_nt: TGCAGTGCTAGGCACCTTCTGGGGCCCCAGCATTTT

v_call: TRBV6-6
j_call: TRBJ1-1
clone_size: few
d_call: .
cdr3_aa: CASSDRTDTEAFF
cdr3_nt: TGTGCCAGCAGTGATCGGACCGACACTGAAGCTTTCTTT

v_call: TRBV7-2
j_call: TRBJ1-3
clone_size: .
d_call: .
cdr3_aa: CASSFSGGGNTIYF
cdr3_nt: TGTGCCAGCAGCTTTTCGGGGGGTGGAAACACCATATATTTT

v_call: TRBV7-9
j_call: TRBJ1-2
clone_size: .
d_call: TRBD1
cdr3_aa: CASSLAPGQLYGYTF
cdr3_nt: TGTGCCAGCAGCTTAGCGCCGGGACAGCTATATGGCTACACCTTC

v_call: TRBV28
j_call: TRBJ1-5
clone_size: few
d_call: TRBD1
cdr3_aa: CASSSSKGRQGASSNQPQHF
cdr3_nt: TGTGCCAGCAGTTCCTCCAAGGGAAGACAGGGGGCGAGTAGCAATCAGCCCCAGCATTTT

v_call: TRBV24-1
j_call: TRBJ2-1
clone_size: few
d_call: .
cdr3_aa: CATSDADTASYNEQFF
cdr3_nt: TGTGCCACCAGTGATGCAGACACGGCCTCCTACAATGAGCAGTTCTTC

v_call: TRBV11-3
j_call: TRBJ1-1
clone_size: many
d_call: .
cdr3_aa: CASSSPRTGNTEAFF
cdr3_nt: TGTGCCAGCAGCTCCCCAAGAACAGGAAACACTGAAGCTTTCTTT

v_call: TRBV6-5
j_call: TRBJ1-1
clone_size: once
d_call: .
cdr3_aa: CASSRDPSGEAFF
cdr3_nt: TGTGCCAGCAGTAGGGACCCCTCCGGAGAGGCTTTCTTT

v_call: TRBV6-1
j_call: TRBJ1-1
clone_size: few
d_call: .
cdr3_aa: CASISGGAPGTEAFF
cdr3_nt: TGTGCCAGCATATCCGGGGGCGCCCCGGGCACTGAAGCTTTCTTT

v_call: TRBV3-1
j_call: TRBJ1-6
clone_size: .
d_call: TRBD1
cdr3_aa: CASSQGPTGVINSPLHF
cdr3_nt: TGTGCCAGCAGCCAAGGCCCCACAGGGGTGATTAATTCACCCCTCCACTTT

v_call: TRBV9
j_call: TRBJ2-3
clone_size: .
d_call: TRBD2
cdr3_aa: CASSVSLAGNTDTQYF
cdr3_nt: TGTGCCAGCAGCGTATCACTAGCGGGGAACACAGATACGCAGTATTTT

v_call: TRBV11-2
j_call: TRBJ1-2
clone_size: few
d_call: .
cdr3_aa: CASSLDWNSFNGYTF
cdr3_nt: TGTGCCAGCAGCTTAGATTGGAACAGTTTTAATGGCTACACCTTC

v_call: TRBV5-6
j_call: TRBJ2-5
clone_size: few
d_call: TRBD2
cdr3_aa: CASSFKSLAGRRETQYF
cdr3_nt: TGTGCCAGCAGCTTTAAATCGCTAGCGGGAAGGCGCGAGACCCAGTACTTC

v_call: TRBV20-1
j_call: TRBJ1-5
clone_size: .
d_call: .
cdr3_aa: CSATRGGQNQPQHF
cdr3_nt: TGCAGTGCTACCCGGGGGGGGCAGAATCAGCCCCAGCATTTT

v_call: TRBV5-1
j_call: TRBJ2-2
clone_size: few
d_call: .
cdr3_aa: CASSLDSGVAGELFF
cdr3_nt: TGCGCCAGCAGCTTGGACTCGGGGGTCGCCGGGGAGCTGTTTTTT